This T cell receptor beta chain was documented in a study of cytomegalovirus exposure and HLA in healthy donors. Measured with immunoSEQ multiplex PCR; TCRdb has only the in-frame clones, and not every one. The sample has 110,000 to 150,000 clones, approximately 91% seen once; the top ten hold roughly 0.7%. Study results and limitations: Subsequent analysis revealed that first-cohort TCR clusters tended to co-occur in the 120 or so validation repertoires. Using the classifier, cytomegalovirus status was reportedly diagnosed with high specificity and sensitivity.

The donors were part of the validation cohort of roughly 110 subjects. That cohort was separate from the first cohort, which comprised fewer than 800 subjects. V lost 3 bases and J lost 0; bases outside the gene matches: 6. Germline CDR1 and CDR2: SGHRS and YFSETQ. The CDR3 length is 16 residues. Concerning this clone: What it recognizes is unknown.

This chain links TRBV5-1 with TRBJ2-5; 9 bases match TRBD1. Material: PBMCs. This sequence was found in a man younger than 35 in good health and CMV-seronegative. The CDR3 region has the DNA TGCGCCAGCAGCTGGCCGGGACAGGGCCACCAAGAGACCCAGTACTTC. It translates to CASSWPGQGHQETQYF.